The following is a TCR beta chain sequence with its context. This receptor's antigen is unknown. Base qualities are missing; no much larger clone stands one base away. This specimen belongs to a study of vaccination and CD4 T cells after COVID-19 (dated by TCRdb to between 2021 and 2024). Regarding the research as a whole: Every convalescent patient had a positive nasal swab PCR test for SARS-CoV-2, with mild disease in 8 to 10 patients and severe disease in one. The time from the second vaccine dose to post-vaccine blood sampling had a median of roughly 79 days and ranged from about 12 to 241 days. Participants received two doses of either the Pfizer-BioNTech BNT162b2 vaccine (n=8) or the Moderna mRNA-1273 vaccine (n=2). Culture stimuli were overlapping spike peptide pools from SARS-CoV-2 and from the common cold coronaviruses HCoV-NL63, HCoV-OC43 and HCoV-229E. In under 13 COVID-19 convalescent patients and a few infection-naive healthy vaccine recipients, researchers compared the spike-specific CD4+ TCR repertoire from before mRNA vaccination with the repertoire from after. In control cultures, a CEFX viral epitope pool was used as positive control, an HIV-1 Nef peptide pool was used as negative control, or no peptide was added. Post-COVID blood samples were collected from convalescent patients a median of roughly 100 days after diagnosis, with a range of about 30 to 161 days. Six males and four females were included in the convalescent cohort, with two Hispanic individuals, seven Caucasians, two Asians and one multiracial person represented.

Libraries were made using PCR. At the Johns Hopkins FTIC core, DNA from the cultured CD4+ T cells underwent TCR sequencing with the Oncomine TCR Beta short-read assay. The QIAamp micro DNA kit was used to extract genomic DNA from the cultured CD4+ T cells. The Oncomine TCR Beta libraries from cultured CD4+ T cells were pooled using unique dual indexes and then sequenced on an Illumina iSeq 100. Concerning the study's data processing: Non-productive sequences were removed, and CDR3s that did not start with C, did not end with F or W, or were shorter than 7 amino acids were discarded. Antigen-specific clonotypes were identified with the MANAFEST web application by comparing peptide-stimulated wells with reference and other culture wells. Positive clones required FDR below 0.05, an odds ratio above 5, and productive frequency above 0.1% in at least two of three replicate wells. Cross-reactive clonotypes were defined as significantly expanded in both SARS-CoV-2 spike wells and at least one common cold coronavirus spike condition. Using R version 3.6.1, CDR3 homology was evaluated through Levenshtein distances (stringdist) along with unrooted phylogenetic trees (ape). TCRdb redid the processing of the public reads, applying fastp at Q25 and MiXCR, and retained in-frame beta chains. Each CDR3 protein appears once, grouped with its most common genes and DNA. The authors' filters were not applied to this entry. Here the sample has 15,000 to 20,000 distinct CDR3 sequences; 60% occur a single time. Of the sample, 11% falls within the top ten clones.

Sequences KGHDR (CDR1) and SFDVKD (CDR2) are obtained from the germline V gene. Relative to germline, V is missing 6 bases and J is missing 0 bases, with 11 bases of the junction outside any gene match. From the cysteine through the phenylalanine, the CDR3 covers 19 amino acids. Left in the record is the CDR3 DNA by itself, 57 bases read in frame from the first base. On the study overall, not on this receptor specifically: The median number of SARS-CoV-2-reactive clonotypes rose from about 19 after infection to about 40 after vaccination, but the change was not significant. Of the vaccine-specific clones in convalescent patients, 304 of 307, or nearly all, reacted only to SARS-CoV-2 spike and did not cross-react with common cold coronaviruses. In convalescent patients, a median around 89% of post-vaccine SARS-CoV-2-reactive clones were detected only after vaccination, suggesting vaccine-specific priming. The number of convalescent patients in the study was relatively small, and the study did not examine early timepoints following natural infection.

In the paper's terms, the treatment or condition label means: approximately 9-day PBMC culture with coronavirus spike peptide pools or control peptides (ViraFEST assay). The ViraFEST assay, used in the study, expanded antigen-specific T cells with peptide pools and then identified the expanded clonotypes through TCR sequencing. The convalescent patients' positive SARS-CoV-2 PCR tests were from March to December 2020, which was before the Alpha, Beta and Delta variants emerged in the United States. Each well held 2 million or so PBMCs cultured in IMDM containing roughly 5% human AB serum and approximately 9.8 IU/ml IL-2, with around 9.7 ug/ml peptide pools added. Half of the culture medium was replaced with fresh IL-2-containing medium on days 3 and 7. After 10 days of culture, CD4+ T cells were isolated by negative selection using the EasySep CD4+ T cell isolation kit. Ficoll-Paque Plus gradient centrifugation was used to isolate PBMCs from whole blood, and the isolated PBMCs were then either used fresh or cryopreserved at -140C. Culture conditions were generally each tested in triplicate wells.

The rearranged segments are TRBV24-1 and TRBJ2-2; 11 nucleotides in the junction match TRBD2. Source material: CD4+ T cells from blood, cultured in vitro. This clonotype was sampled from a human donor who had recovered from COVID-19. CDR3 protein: CATSPPGTSGATNTGELFF. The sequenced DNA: TGTGCCACCAGTCCTCCTGGGACTAGCGGAGCCACGAACACCGGGGAGCTGTTTTTT.